The text below deals with one T cell receptor beta chain. The antigen it recognizes is unknown. Base qualities are not provided; no much larger clone lies one nucleotide away. This entry is derived from a study of blood T cell repertoires in COVID-19 (dated by TCRdb to the early 2020s). In the study overall: Collaborator samples came from the United States, Italy and Spain and covered acute and convalescent phases of COVID-19. Sample metadata almost always included a de-identified subject ID, COVID-19 status, age in years and sex. The samples were drawn from two sources: the first 160 participants of the ongoing ImmuneRACE study, and over 950 subjects contributed by 6 global collaborators. Subjects who had been exposed to COVID-19, were actively infected with it, or had recovered from it provided the deeply sampled blood TCRbeta repertoires that made up the dataset. The repertoires were released in a freely available public database meant as a resource for research on the immune response to SARS-CoV-2. The material from the prospective study consisted of cDNA or gDNA derived from T cells, B-cell-depleted T cells, or PBMCs. Where HLA class I and class II types were available, the types were taken from metadata supplied by the sample provider, not from assay-based typing.

A second Seattle source provided samples from volunteer blood donors who had recovered from COVID-19. Whole blood was collected in K2EDTA tubes by collaborating institutions according to the institutions' own protocols. For TCRbeta analysis, collaborators shipped samples as frozen whole blood, isolated PBMCs, or DNA extracted from either of those sample types. Broad study findings and their caveats: Clinical and demographic metadata were provided uncurated, with the amount varying by source and participant.

Here V drops 0 bases and J drops 6 bases, and the junction holds 10 bases not matched to any gene. The CDR1 and CDR2 encoded by the germline V gene are MNHNS and SASEGT. From the cysteine through the phenylalanine, the CDR3 covers 17 amino acids. This entry keeps only the CDR3 DNA: 51 bases, framed from base 1. TCRbeta CDR3 regions were amplified from genomic DNA by means of the immunoSEQ Assay, a bias-controlled multiplex PCR. The original pipeline was this. Within the assay, amplification of reference gene primers was used to estimate how many nucleated cells each sample contained. To quantify the absolute abundance of each unique TCRbeta CDR3 rearrangement, sequence reads were collapsed and filtered. For each sample, productive Simpson clonality was calculated by taking the square root of Simpson's diversity index across productive rearrangements. Sourced from immuneACCESS, this table was stored by TCRdb with only in-frame sequences that have V and J called. A share of the clones is absent; for the studies checked, an unresolved V gene accounts for under half, and the remainder has no known explanation. The V and J calls and the clone size are those of that table, but D and trimming were determined from the DNA. The sample table holds roughly 250,000 clones, of which about nine tenths were seen once. Under 4.5% of the sample is in the top ten clones.

The receptor's source is a man in his sixties who had recovered from COVID-19. Sequenced sample: peripheral blood. The V and J genes are TRBV6-1 and TRBJ2-1; 8 central nucleotides agree with TRBD2. The DNA sequence is TGTGCCAGCAGTGAAGCAAGTGGTGGGACTAGGGCCAATGAGCAGTTCTTC. Its protein product is CASSEASGGTRANEQFF.